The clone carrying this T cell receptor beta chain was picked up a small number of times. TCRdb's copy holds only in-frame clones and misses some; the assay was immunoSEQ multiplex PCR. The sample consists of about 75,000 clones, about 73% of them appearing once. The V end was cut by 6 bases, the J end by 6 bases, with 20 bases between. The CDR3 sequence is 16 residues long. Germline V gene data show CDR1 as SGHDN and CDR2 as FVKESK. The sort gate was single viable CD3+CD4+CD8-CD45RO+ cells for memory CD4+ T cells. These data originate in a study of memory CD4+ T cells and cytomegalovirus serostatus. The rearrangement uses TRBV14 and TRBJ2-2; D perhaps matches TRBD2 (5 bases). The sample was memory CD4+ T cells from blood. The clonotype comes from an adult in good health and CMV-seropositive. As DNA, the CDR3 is TGTGCCAGCAGGGCCTCGGGGTCGTTCTCCCCCGGGGAGCTGTTTTTT. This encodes CASRASGSFSPGELFF. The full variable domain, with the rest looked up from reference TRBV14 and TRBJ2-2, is EAGVTQFPSHSVIEKGQTVTLRCDPISGHDNLYWYRRVMGKEIKFLLHFVKESKQDESGMPNNRFLAERTGGTYSTLKVQPAELEDSGVYFCASRASGSFSPGELFFGEGSRLTVL.